Following are 6 T cell receptor beta chains from one sample sequenced in a study of response to subunit inactivated influenza vaccine. TCRdb ran MiXCR on the RT-PCR reads and lists one entry per CDR3 protein. The sample holds over 750,000 distinct CDR3 sequences; 21% are singletons and the top ten take about 10%. The input for sequencing was PBMCs from blood, taken more than 4 days after vaccination. The receptor set was obtained from a man aged 50-60 years who received an inactivated influenza vaccine.

V is TRBV12-3 or TRBV12-4 and J is TRBJ1-6; D is perhaps TRBD1 (5 bases). The V gene lost 6 bases and the J gene lost 9 bases, with 18 bases spanning the gap. This CDR3 region has 15 residues. CDR3 residues: CASSPGRERGSPLHF. The CDR3 DNA follows: TGTGCCAGCAGCCCGGGCAGGGAGAGGGGTTCACCCCTCCACTTT.

J is TRBJ2-1 and V is TRBV27, with TRBD2 as a possible D gene (6 bases). V gave up 2 bases and J gave up 2 bases, with 13 bases separating them. Germline CDR1 and CDR2: MNHEY and SMNVEV (reference sequence). The CDR3 runs to 16 residues. CDR3 residues: CASSLLSGSTYNEQFF. CDR3 sequence (DNA): TGTGCCAGCAGTTTACTTAGCGGCTCCACCTACAATGAGCAGTTCTTC.

This clonotype was counted only a few times. This sequence joins TRBV29-1 and TRBJ2-2; no firm D call. CDR3 length: 12 amino acids. V was clipped by 4 bases and J by 6 bases, with 9 bases between them. Germline V gene data show CDR1 as SQVTM and CDR2 as ANQGSEA. CDR3 residues: CSVVELAGELFF. DNA for the CDR3: TGCAGCGTTGTTGAGTTGGCCGGGGAGCTGTTTTTT.

V and J are TRBV20-1 and TRBJ2-3; 11 bases match TRBD2. There are 16 residues in the CDR3. V trimming: 1 base; J trimming: 0 bases; junction bases outside the gene matches: 3. Germline CDR1 DFQATT, CDR2 SNEGSKA (reference sequence). The CDR3 coding sequence is TGCAGTGCTAGAGGGGGGACTAGCGGTAGCACAGATACGCAGTATTTT. Translated, it gives CSARGGTSGSTDTQYF.

The V call is TRBV20-1, the J call TRBJ1-2; 7 bases fit TRBD1. Germline-derived CDR1 and CDR2 are DFQATT and SNEGSKA (reference sequence). Losses at the gene ends were 5 bases for V and 4 bases for J; bases not matched to a gene: 13. The CDR3 extends over 15 amino acids. The CDR3 spells CSAGGQRNIPYGYTF. For the CDR3, the DNA is TGCAGTGCTGGGGGACAGCGTAACATCCCCTATGGCTACACCTTC.

The table lists this clonotype with a few counts. This sequence joins TRBV15 and TRBJ2-1; D possibly corresponds to TRBD2 (6 bases). V lost 0 bases, J lost 0 bases, and 18 bases lay in between. This CDR3 is 19 amino acids long. Germline V lookup: CDR1 LNHNV, CDR2 YYDKDF (reference sequence). Written as DNA, the CDR3 is TGTGCCACCAGCAGAGATGTTAGGAGGGGAGCGAACTCCTACAATGAGCAGTTCTTC. Amino acid sequence: CATSRDVRRGANSYNEQFF.